This T cell receptor (beta chain) was profiled in a study of shared clonotypes between healthy human individuals. The V and J ends lost 3 bases and 3 bases respectively, with 0 bases between them. Germline loops: CDR1 MGHDK, CDR2 SYGVNS. This CDR3 is built from 10 residues. TCRdb's copy holds only in-frame clones and misses some; the assay was immunoSEQ multiplex PCR. The repertoire holds about 870,000 clones, with more than 85% as singletons. Naive CD8 cells, CD45RO-negative and positively selected for CCR7, excluded terminally differentiated effector memory CD45RA+ cells. With respect to this clone: One base away lies a much larger clone, so this may be a sequencing read error.

The rearrangement links TRBV25-1 to TRBJ2-7, with D unclear. This receptor was identified in a man aged 30-40 years in good health. The specimen sequenced was naive CD8+ T cells sorted from blood. The CDR3 nucleotides read TGTGCCAGCAGTGACTACGAGCAGTACTTC. It translates to CASSDYEQYF.